This T cell receptor beta chain was obtained from a study of sequential checkpoint blockade in melanoma. Study-level background: Arm A got nivolumab then ipilimumab; arm B the reverse, 1:1. Maintenance nivolumab came after either treatment sequence.

Trimming removed 1 base at V and 1 base at J, with 8 bases between. The CDR3 consists of 15 residues. Per germline, CDR1 SNHLY and CDR2 FYNNEI. Treatment given: randomized to nivolumab then ipilimumab (arm A) or the reverse (arm B). None of the patients previously received DNA-damaging chemotherapy. Live CD3+CD8+ CD19− CD56− cells were sorted from PBMCs. The table came from immunoSEQ multiplex PCR; TCRdb's copy has only in-frame clones and leaves some out. The sample yields about 20,000 clones, roughly 66% seen once. This clone was counted a few times. The TCR was taken from a human donor with melanoma. Sequencing used CD8+ T cells sorted from blood (inferred from file names), obtained from a patient given nivolumab and ipilimumab in sequence. The chain recombines TRBV2 with TRBJ1-5, with D uncertain. The CDR3 sequence is CASSEGWASNQPQHF. DNA of the CDR3: TGTGCCAGCAGTGAAGGGTGGGCAAGCAATCAGCCCCAGCATTTT. The whole variable domain, remainder taken from reference TRBV2 and TRBJ1-5, is EPEVTQTPSHQVTQMGQEVILRCVPISNHLYFYWYRQILGQKVEFLVSFYNNEISEKSEIFDDQFSVERPDGSNFTLKIRSTKLEDSAMYFCASSEGWASNQPQHFGDGTRLSIL.